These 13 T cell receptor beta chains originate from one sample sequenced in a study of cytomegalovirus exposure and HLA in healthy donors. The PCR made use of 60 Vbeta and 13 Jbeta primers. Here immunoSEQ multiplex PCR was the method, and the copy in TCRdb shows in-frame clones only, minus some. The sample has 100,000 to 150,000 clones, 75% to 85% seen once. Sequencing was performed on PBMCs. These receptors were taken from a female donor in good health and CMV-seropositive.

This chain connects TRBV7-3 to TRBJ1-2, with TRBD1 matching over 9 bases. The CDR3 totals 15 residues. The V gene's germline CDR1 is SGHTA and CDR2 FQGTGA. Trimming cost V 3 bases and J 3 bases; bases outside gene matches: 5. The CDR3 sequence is CASSFTGGEDYGYTF. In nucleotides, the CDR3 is TGTGCCAGCAGCTTTACAGGGGGCGAGGACTATGGCTACACCTTC.

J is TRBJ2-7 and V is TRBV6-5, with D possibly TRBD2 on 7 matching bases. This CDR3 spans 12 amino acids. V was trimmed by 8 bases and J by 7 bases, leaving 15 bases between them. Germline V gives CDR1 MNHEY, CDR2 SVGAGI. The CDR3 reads CASGRGGGEQYF. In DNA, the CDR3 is TGTGCCAGCGGTAGGGGGGGAGGTGAGCAGTACTTC.

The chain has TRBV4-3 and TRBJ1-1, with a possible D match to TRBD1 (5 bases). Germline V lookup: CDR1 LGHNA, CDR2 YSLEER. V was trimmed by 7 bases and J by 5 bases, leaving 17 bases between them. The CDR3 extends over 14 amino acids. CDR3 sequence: CASNWVGRATEAFF. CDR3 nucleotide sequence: TGCGCCAGCAATTGGGTTGGCAGGGCTACTGAAGCTTTCTTT.

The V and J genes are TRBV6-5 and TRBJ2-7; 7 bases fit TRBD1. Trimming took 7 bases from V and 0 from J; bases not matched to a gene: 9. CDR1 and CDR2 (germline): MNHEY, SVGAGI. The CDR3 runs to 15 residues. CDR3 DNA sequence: TGTGCCAGCACCGTTAACCGGGACAGCTCCTACGAGCAGTACTTC. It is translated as CASTVNRDSSYEQYF.

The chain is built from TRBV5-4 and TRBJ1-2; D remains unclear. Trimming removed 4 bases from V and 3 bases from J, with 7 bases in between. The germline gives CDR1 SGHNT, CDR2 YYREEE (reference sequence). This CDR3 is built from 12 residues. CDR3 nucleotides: TGTGCCAGCAGCGGAGTACACTATGGCTACACCTTC. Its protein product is CASSGVHYGYTF.

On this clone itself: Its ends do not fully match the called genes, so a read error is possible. In DNA form, the CDR3 reads TGTTCCAGCAGCTTAGGGACAGGGTACGCTTTCTTT. It specifies CSSSLGTGYAFF. The chain uses TRBV7-9 and TRBJ1-1; 9 bases align to TRBD1. This CDR3 region has 12 residues. In germline, CDR1 is SEHNR, CDR2 FQNEAQ (reference sequence).

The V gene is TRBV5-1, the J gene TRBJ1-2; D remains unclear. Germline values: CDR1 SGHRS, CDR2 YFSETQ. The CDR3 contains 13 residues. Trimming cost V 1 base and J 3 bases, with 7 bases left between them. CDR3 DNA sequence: TGCGCCAGCAGCTTGCGGAGGGACTATGGCTACACCTTC. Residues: CASSLRRDYGYTF.

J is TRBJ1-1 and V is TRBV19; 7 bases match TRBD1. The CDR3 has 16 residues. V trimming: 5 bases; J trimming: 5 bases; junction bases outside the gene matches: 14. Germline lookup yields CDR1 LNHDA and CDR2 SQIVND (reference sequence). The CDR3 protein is CASSARTGASGTEAFF. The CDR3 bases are TGTGCCAGTAGTGCCCGGACAGGCGCCTCGGGGACTGAAGCTTTCTTT.

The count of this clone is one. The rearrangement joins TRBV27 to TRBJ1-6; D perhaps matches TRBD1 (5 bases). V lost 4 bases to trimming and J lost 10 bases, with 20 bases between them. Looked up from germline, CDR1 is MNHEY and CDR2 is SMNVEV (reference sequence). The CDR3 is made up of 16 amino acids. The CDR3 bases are TGTGCCAGCAGTTCCTATGGGGCAGGGAATGACTCACCCCTCCACTTT. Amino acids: CASSSYGAGNDSPLHF.

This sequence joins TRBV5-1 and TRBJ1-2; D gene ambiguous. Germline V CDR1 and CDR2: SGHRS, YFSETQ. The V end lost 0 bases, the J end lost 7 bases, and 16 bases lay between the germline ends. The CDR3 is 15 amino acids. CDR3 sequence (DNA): TGCGCCAGCAGCTTGGGCGCACCCCAGGCCGGTGGCTACACCTTC. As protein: CASSLGAPQAGGYTF.

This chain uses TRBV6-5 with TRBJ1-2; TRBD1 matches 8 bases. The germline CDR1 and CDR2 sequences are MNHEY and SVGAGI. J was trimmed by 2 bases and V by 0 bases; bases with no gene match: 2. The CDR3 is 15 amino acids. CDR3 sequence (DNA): TGTGCCAGCAGTTACTCGAGACAGGGGAACTATGGCTACACCTTC. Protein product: CASSYSRQGNYGYTF.

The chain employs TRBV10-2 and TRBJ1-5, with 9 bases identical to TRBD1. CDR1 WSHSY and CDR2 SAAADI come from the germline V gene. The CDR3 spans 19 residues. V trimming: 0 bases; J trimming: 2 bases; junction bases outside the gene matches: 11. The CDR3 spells CASSESGYRGRGRNQPQHF. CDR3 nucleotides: TGCGCCAGCAGTGAGTCGGGATACAGGGGGCGAGGGCGCAATCAGCCCCAGCATTTT.

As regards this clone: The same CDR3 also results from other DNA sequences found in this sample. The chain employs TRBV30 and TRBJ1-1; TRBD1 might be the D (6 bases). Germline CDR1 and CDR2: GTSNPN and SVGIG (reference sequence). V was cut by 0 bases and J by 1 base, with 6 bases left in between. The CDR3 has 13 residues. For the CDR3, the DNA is TGTGCCTGGAGTGTAGGGGGGAACACTGAAGCTTTCTTT. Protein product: CAWSVGGNTEAFF.